The rows below give T cell receptor beta chains drawn from one sample of a study of T-cell reconstitution after alpha-beta-depleted transplantation in children. TCRdb used MiXCR to reprocess the PCR reads, holding one entry per CDR3 protein. This table has over 90,000 distinct CDR3 sequences, roughly 7.2% appearing once. The sample was PBMCs, taken before TCRalphabeta/CD19-depleted stem cell transplant. Receptor source: a boy under 10 years old with acute lymphoblastic leukemia, due to receive a stem cell transplant. Both conserved end residues are part of each CDR3. A D gene is named only where the DNA matches it firmly. Clone sizes are given selectively: once, few, many, or a class where the clone is expanded.

TRBD1	many	TRBJ2-1	TRBV20-1	CSARDGRGLYNEQFF	TGCAGTGCTAGAGATGGAAGGGGGCTGTACAATGAGCAGTTCTTC
-	many	TRBJ1-1	TRBV5-1	CASSSGTGNREAFF	TGCGCCAGCAGCAGTGGGACGGGGAACCGGGAAGCTTTCTTT
TRBD1	many	TRBJ2-1	TRBV15	CATRGTGDINEQFF	TGTGCCACCAGGGGGACAGGGGATATCAATGAGCAGTTCTTC
-	-	TRBJ1-3	TRBV6-5	CASSYGLRHSSGNTIYF	TGTGCCAGCAGTTACGGTCTTCGTCATTCGTCTGGAAACACCATATATTTT
TRBD1	many	TRBJ1-4	TRBV5-1	CASRPQGATNEKLFF	TGCGCCAGCAGGCCACAGGGGGCAACTAATGAAAAACTGTTTTTT
TRBD2	few	TRBJ2-7	TRBV19	CASSFGTSGILSYEQYF	TGTGCCAGTAGTTTCGGGACTAGCGGCATCCTGAGCTACGAGCAGTACTTC
TRBD2	few	TRBJ2-3	TRBV20-1	CSAGGVKATDTQYF	TGCAGTGCTGGGGGGGTTAAAGCCACAGATACGCAGTATTTT
-	many	TRBJ2-1	TRBV7-2	CASSLLSSSYNEQFF	TGTGCCAGCAGCTTACTTAGTTCATCCTACAATGAGCAGTTCTTC
TRBD2	many	TRBJ2-5	TRBV11-2	CASSLGPLGGLSPQETQYF	TGTGCCAGCAGCTTGGGCCCATTGGGAGGGCTCTCACCCCAAGAGACCCAGTACTTC
TRBD2	many	TRBJ2-1	TRBV6-1	CASSQGLAGAQFF	TGTGCCAGCAGTCAAGGACTAGCGGGAGCCCAGTTCTTC
-	-	TRBJ2-3	TRBV12-3/TRBV12-4	CASSPLIGVDTDTQYF	TGTGCCAGCAGTCCCCTCATAGGGGTGGACACAGATACGCAGTATTTT
-	many	TRBJ2-5	TRBV7-2	CASSLDSGTQTQYF	TGTGCCAGCAGCTTAGATTCCGGGACCCAGACCCAGTACTTC
-	few	TRBJ2-5	TRBV7-2	CASSSRGVQTGTQYF	TGTGCCAGCAGCTCCCGCGGGGTCCAAACGGGGACCCAGTACTTC
TRBD1	many	TRBJ2-7	TRBV5-1	CASSSGQGRPLSYEQYF	TGCGCCAGCAGCTCCGGACAGGGGCGCCCCCTCTCCTACGAGCAGTACTTC
TRBD1	-	TRBJ2-6	TRBV12-3/TRBV12-4	CASSPPVWDRGLGANVLTF	TGTGCCAGCAGTCCTCCTGTGTGGGACAGGGGGCTAGGGGCCAACGTCCTGACTTTC
TRBD2	many	TRBJ2-3	TRBV6-4	CASSGTSGGTDTQYF	TGTGCCAGCAGTGGGACTAGCGGGGGCACAGATACGCAGTATTTT
-	-	TRBJ1-1	TRBV3-1	CASSQRRQNTEAFF	TGTGCCAGCAGCCAACGTCGACAGAACACTGAAGCTTTCTTT